Reported below is one T cell receptor beta chain. Germline V gives CDR1 MNHNY, CDR2 SVGAGI (reference sequence). The CDR3 extends over 14 amino acids. The junction had 5 bases not matched to a gene; V was cut back by 8 bases and J by 2 bases. During active infection, Seattle patients enrolled and were then monitored through disease. The source of the sample is a study of blood T cell repertoires in COVID-19. About the research overall: Spain, Italy and the United States supplied samples that represented acute and convalescent COVID-19. The analysed material was cDNA or gDNA that came from T cells, B-cell-depleted T cells, or PBMCs.

The authors' processing: Amplification of reference gene primers was used by the study to estimate nucleated cell counts. Libraries were prepared by immunoSEQ multiplex PCR; TCRdb keeps only in-frame clonotypes and omits some of them. V, J and clone size reflect that table, while D and trimming were determined from the DNA. Altogether roughly 150,000 clones are present, around nine tenths being singletons, with the ten largest covering under 3%. The TCR was taken from a woman older than 75 with COVID-19, enrolled during active disease. Sequenced input: peripheral blood. This chain connects TRBV6-6 to TRBJ2-3; 9 bases align to TRBD2. The CDR3: CASGVAGDTDTQYF. The CDR3 region has the DNA TGTGCCAGCGGGGTAGCGGGAGACACAGATACGCAGTATTTT.